The present T cell receptor (beta chain) was sequenced within a study of technical replicates of blood from a handful of donors. Per the germline V gene, CDR1 is LNHDA and CDR2 is SQIVND (reference sequence). The germline V and J ends were trimmed by 7 bases and 4 bases, with 22 bases remaining between them. The CDR3 has 16 amino acids. Generated by immunoSEQ multiplex PCR, the TCRdb table keeps only in-frame clones and is missing some. The sample has over 70,000 clones; approximately 94% are singletons. Material: T cells isolated from PBMCs. The chain employs TRBV19 and TRBJ1-2, with D perhaps TRBD1 (5 bases). The receptor was derived from a human donor in good health. The CDR3 DNA sequence: TGTGCCAGTAAAGAAGCGTGGGTCTCAGGGCTCTATGGCTACACCTTC. It translates to CASKEAWVSGLYGYTF.